This is a list of T cell receptor beta chains from one sample in a study of cytomegalovirus exposure and HLA in healthy donors. TCRdb's copy holds only in-frame clones and misses some; the assay was immunoSEQ multiplex PCR. There are 80,000 to 130,000 clones in the sample; 70% to 85% occur only once, and more than 0.95% lies in the top ten. The specimen was PBMCs. Receptor source: a young woman in good health and CMV-seronegative. The CDR3 runs from the conserved cysteine through the conserved F or W. Fields, in order: CDR3 DNA, CDR3 protein, D gene, clone size, V gene, J gene. The D gene is left open where the match is weak. Only part of the rows carry a size: once, few, many, or a class if the clone is expanded.

TGTGCCAGCAGTTTATTACGGGGGGGGCCCACTGAGCAGTTCTTC,CASSLLRGGPTEQFF,TRBD2,-,TRBV27,TRBJ2-1
TGTGCCAGCAGCAAAGGTGGCGCGGCGCGGATGAACACCGGGGAGCTGTTTTTT,CASSKGGAARMNTGELFF,-,-,TRBV21-1,TRBJ2-2
TGTGCCAGCAGTGGCTTGCACGGGGAGACCCAGTACTTC,CASSGLHGETQYF,-,once,TRBV6-5,TRBJ2-5
TGTGCCTGCCAGCCGAAAAGTCTCGGACAAGTTGAGCAGTTCTTC,CACQPKSLGQVEQFF,-,-,TRBV30,TRBJ2-1
TGTGCCAGCGGCGAATCGACAGACCTTGCAACTAATGAAAAACTGTTTTTT,CASGESTDLATNEKLFF,-,-,TRBV7-9,TRBJ1-4
TGTGCCAGCAGCCAACTAAGGGGACTAGCGGGACTGAATGAGCAGTTCTTC,CASSQLRGLAGLNEQFF,TRBD2,-,TRBV14,TRBJ2-1
TGTGCCAGCAGCTTGGGGACAGGGATCCAAGAGACCCAGTACTTC,CASSLGTGIQETQYF,TRBD1,-,TRBV5-4,TRBJ2-5
TGTGCCAGCAGCGGGGACAGGGGGCGCGAAAAACTGTTTTTT,CASSGDRGREKLFF,TRBD1,-,TRBV2,TRBJ1-4
TGTGCCAGCAGCTTGGTGGCAGGGATGGTGTACGAGCAGTACTTC,CASSLVAGMVYEQYF,-,-,TRBV5-5,TRBJ2-7
TGCGCCAGCAGCCAAGATCTTAGCAGGGGTGTGGAGACCCAGTACTTC,CASSQDLSRGVETQYF,-,-,TRBV4-1,TRBJ2-5
TGTGCCAGCAGCGAACGGCGGGGACCATACAATGAGCAGTTCTTC,CASSERRGPYNEQFF,-,-,TRBV9,TRBJ2-1
TGTGCCAGCAGCCGTGGAGGAGGGGGGGCAGGGGAGCAGTTCTTC,CASSRGGGGAGEQFF,-,-,TRBV7-2,TRBJ2-1
TGCGCCAGCAGCCAAGATCTCGGGACAGGGAGCGAAAAACTGTTTTTT,CASSQDLGTGSEKLFF,TRBD1,-,TRBV4-3,TRBJ1-4
TGTGCCAGCGCCGCAGGGGTTGGTACTGAAGCTTTCTTT,CASAAGVGTEAFF,-,once,TRBV6-5,TRBJ1-1
TGTGCCAGCAGCCGCCGGGATCACTTCCAAGAGACCCAGTACTTC,CASSRRDHFQETQYF,-,-,TRBV5-4,TRBJ2-5
TGTGCCAGCAGCTGGAGGGACGCGGGAGATACGCAGTATTTT,CASSWRDAGDTQYF,-,-,TRBV5-6,TRBJ2-3
TGTGCCAGCGGGGGCCCAATCGGGGGGACAGATACGCAGTATTTT,CASGGPIGGTDTQYF,-,few,TRBV27,TRBJ2-3
TGTGCCAGCAGCTTATCGGGGGGCCGGGAGACCCAGTACTTC,CASSLSGGRETQYF,-,once,TRBV7-7,TRBJ2-5
TGCGCCAGCAGCTTTCAGGACGGGAGTGGCTACACCTTC,CASSFQDGSGYTF,-,-,TRBV5-1,TRBJ1-2
TGCGCCAGCAGCCAGACGGACAGGGGGGGTTATAATTCACCCCTCCACTTT,CASSQTDRGGYNSPLHF,TRBD1,-,TRBV4-1,TRBJ1-6
TGTGCCAGCAGCGGTATCTCTGGGGCCAACGTCCTGACTTTC,CASSGISGANVLTF,-,once,TRBV2,TRBJ2-6
TGTGCCAGCAGCGAGGGACAAATTAATGAAAAACTGTTTTTT,CASSEGQINEKLFF,-,-,TRBV5-6,TRBJ1-4
TGTGCCAGCAGCGCCGACAGGGAAGAGACCCAGTACTTC,CASSADREETQYF,TRBD1,-,TRBV7-2,TRBJ2-5
TGTGCCAGCAGCATCGGGACAGGGAACAATCAGCCCCAGCATTTT,CASSIGTGNNQPQHF,TRBD1,-,TRBV5-6,TRBJ1-5
TGCGCCAGTCAGTCGCGGCCTTACACATACGGGAACACTGAAGCTTTCTTT,CASQSRPYTYGNTEAFF,-,-,TRBV4-1,TRBJ1-1
TGTGCCAGCAGTAAAAGGAGGACCGGGGAGCTGTTTTTT,CASSKRRTGELFF,-,-,TRBV28,TRBJ2-2
TGTGCCAGCAGAAGAACTAAGACAGGTAATAGCTCCTACGAGCAGTACTTC,CASRRTKTGNSSYEQYF,-,-,TRBV6-4,TRBJ2-7
TGCGCCAGCAGCTTTCCCGGGACTACCGCGGGAGTTTACAATGAGCAGTTCTTC,CASSFPGTTAGVYNEQFF,TRBD2,-,TRBV5-1,TRBJ2-1
TGTGCCAGCAGCTTAGGGACAGGGGACGAGCAGTACTTC,CASSLGTGDEQYF,TRBD1,-,TRBV7-8,TRBJ2-7
TGTGCCAGCAGCCCAAGACTAGCGGGGCAGCAGTTCTTC,CASSPRLAGQQFF,TRBD2,-,TRBV7-8,TRBJ2-1
TGTGCCAGCAGCGTAGAGGTAGGGAGCTACGAGCAGTACTTC,CASSVEVGSYEQYF,-,-,TRBV9,TRBJ2-7
TGTGCCAGCAATCGCCGAACAACTAGCAATCAGCCCCAGCATTTT,CASNRRTTSNQPQHF,-,-,TRBV2,TRBJ1-5
TGTGCCAGCAGTTCACAGGGGGCATTGGAGACCCAGTACTTC,CASSSQGALETQYF,TRBD1,-,TRBV28,TRBJ2-5
TGTGCCAGCAGTTTAGCGGTAAGACAGAGGGAGACCCAGTACTTC,CASSLAVRQRETQYF,-,-,TRBV28,TRBJ2-5
TGTGCCAGCTCACCTTTGCGCGGGAGGGCTGGAGATACGCAGTATTTT,CASSPLRGRAGDTQYF,TRBD2,-,TRBV18,TRBJ2-3
TGTGCCAGCAGCTCGCGGGACACAGATACGCAGTATTTT,CASSSRDTDTQYF,-,-,TRBV7-3,TRBJ2-3
TGTGCCAGCTCACGGACAGGACTCACTCCCTATAATTCCCCCCTCCACTTT,CASSRTGLTPYNSPLHF,TRBD1,once,TRBV18,TRBJ1-6
TGCGCCAGCAGCAGCGGAGGGTCTCCGGGACAGGGTGAAAAACTGTTTTTT,CASSSGGSPGQGEKLFF,TRBD1,few,TRBV5-1,TRBJ1-4
TGTTCCAGCAGCTTAGGGGCAGACACTGAAGCTTTCTTT,CSSSLGADTEAFF,-,-,TRBV7-9,TRBJ1-1
TGTGCCAGCAGTGCCTTCCCCCCCGGAGGTGGGTACAATGAGCAGTTCTTC,CASSAFPPGGGYNEQFF,-,-,TRBV6-4,TRBJ2-1
TGTGCCAGCAGTTTAAGCATAGCGGGGGAATTCGATGAGCAGTTCTTC,CASSLSIAGEFDEQFF,TRBD2,-,TRBV27,TRBJ2-1
TGTGCCAGCAGTGGGACTAGCGGGGGCCGGTACAATGAGCAGTTCTTC,CASSGTSGGRYNEQFF,TRBD2,-,TRBV7-2,TRBJ2-1
TGTGCCAGCAGCTTAGGAGACTCAACGCAGTTCTTC,CASSLGDSTQFF,-,-,TRBV7-2,TRBJ2-1
TGTGCCAGCAGCTTGAAATTGAACAGGGAGAACTATGGCTACACCTTC,CASSLKLNRENYGYTF,-,-,TRBV5-6,TRBJ1-2
TGTGCCAGCAGTTTCCCGGGGACTACGTATTTT,CASSFPGTTYF,TRBD2,-,TRBV28,TRBJ2-3
TGTGCCAGCAGTCATGGGACTAGCGTAAATGAGCAGTTCTTC,CASSHGTSVNEQFF,TRBD2,-,TRBV6-6,TRBJ2-1
TGCGCCAGCAGTCGATCGGGCGTTGGAAACACCATATATTTT,CASSRSGVGNTIYF,-,few,TRBV23-1,TRBJ1-3
TGTGCCAGTAGTATAGCGGGGGGGCCCTATGAGCAGTTCTTC,CASSIAGGPYEQFF,TRBD2,-,TRBV19,TRBJ2-1
TGTGCCTGGACACGGGACAGGGGTTACGAGCAGTACTTC,CAWTRDRGYEQYF,TRBD1,-,TRBV30,TRBJ2-7
TGCAGCGTTGAGCCTAGCGGGGGTAGCACAGATACGCAGTATTTT,CSVEPSGGSTDTQYF,TRBD2,-,TRBV29-1,TRBJ2-3
TGTGCCAGCAGCTTATACGCGGGGGGTTACGAGCAGTACTTC,CASSLYAGGYEQYF,TRBD2,-,TRBV7-3,TRBJ2-7
TGCGCCAGCAGCTTGGGCAACAGGGGTCAGAACACTGAAGCTTTCTTT,CASSLGNRGQNTEAFF,TRBD1,once,TRBV5-1,TRBJ1-1
TGTGCCAGCTCACCAAGGGTGAAACAGGGGGACACTGAAGCTTTCTTT,CASSPRVKQGDTEAFF,TRBD1,once,TRBV18,TRBJ1-1
TGTGCTAGTGGTTTGGTATCCGGTAGCTACGAGCAGTACTTC,CASGLVSGSYEQYF,-,-,TRBV12-5,TRBJ2-7
TGTTCCAGCAGCTTAGGACAGATCGAGCAGTACTTC,CSSSLGQIEQYF,-,few,TRBV7-9,TRBJ2-7